These T cell receptor beta chains were read from a single sample in a study of response to subunit inactivated influenza vaccine. TCRdb reprocessed the RT-PCR reads via MiXCR and lists one record per CDR3 protein. This repertoire shows 650,000 to 700,000 distinct CDR3 sequences, 15% to 18% found once; its top ten account for more than 9%. The specimen comprised PBMCs from blood, sampled 12 days after vaccination. The source of these receptors is a man aged 50-59 years who received an inactivated influenza vaccine. The conserved cysteine and the conserved F or W are not part of the CDR3 here. The D gene is left open where the match is weak. Some rows have no size entry. The others give once, few or many, or a class for an expanded clone.

clone_size | j_call | v_call | d_call | cdr3_aa
- | TRBJ1-4 | TRBV7-8 | TRBD1 | ASSSGQVQDEKLF
- | TRBJ2-7 | TRBV20-1 | TRBD2 | SASGGADYEQY
- | TRBJ1-5 | TRBV27 | - | ASGRGRNQPQH
- | TRBJ2-3 | TRBV7-2 | TRBD1 | ASSPGGVRTDTQY
- | TRBJ2-2 | TRBV3-1 | TRBD2 | ASSQLPVGLAGTNTGELF
- | TRBJ1-6 | TRBV4-3 | - | ASSQDLRSSYNSPLH
few | TRBJ2-3 | TRBV5-1 | TRBD2 | ASSLAVAGVTDTQY
many | TRBJ2-5 | TRBV28 | TRBD2 | ASSFTLGLAGGQGETQY
- | TRBJ2-5 | TRBV11-2 | - | ASSLFLETQY
many | TRBJ2-2 | TRBV6-5 | - | ASSYDSSNTGELF
few | TRBJ2-7 | TRBV4-3 | - | ASSQGPRGEQY
- | TRBJ1-2 | TRBV28 | TRBD1 | ASSPTLGQGRNGYT
many | TRBJ2-1 | TRBV7-6 | TRBD2 | ASSFDRGGSSYNEQF
- | TRBJ1-4 | TRBV28 | - | ASSLGGAHEKLF
- | TRBJ1-1 | TRBV11-1 | - | ASSLARSAGQGGTEAF
few | TRBJ2-1 | TRBV7-3 | - | ASSLTGDGNNEQF
- | TRBJ1-4 | TRBV6-5 | - | ASSLGLTNEKLF
many | TRBJ1-2 | TRBV28 | - | ASRSGAYYGYT
few | TRBJ2-3 | TRBV12-3/TRBV12-4 | - | ASTTLGADTQY
- | TRBJ2-7 | TRBV4-2 | TRBD1 | ASSQSPGQDTYEQY
- | TRBJ2-7 | TRBV27 | TRBD1 | ASSPMGQPDVQY
many | TRBJ1-3 | TRBV18 | - | ASSPMGGTRGNTIY
- | TRBJ1-2 | TRBV4-3 | - | ASSPRYGAGARPMDYT
- | TRBJ1-5 | TRBV7-9 | TRBD1 | ASSLGGTGVAQPQH
few | TRBJ2-1 | TRBV29-1 | - | SVDTFRPENGGNEQF
many | TRBJ1-1 | TRBV5-1 | - | ASSLDQAEAF
- | TRBJ2-7 | TRBV29-1 | TRBD2 | SVLQREYEQY
few | TRBJ2-7 | TRBV12-3/TRBV12-4 | - | ASSPPTEFYEQY
once | TRBJ2-1 | TRBV6-1 | TRBD2 | ASSGGLAGGEQF
few | TRBJ2-1 | TRBV12-3/TRBV12-4 | TRBD2 | ASNLNWAGGLNNEQF
few | TRBJ2-1 | TRBV7-2 | TRBD2 | ASSLSAGPYNEQF
- | TRBJ2-1 | TRBV12-3/TRBV12-4 | TRBD2 | ASSQRASGRYNEQF
few | TRBJ1-5 | TRBV12-3/TRBV12-4 | TRBD1 | ASRKTGEKEQPQH